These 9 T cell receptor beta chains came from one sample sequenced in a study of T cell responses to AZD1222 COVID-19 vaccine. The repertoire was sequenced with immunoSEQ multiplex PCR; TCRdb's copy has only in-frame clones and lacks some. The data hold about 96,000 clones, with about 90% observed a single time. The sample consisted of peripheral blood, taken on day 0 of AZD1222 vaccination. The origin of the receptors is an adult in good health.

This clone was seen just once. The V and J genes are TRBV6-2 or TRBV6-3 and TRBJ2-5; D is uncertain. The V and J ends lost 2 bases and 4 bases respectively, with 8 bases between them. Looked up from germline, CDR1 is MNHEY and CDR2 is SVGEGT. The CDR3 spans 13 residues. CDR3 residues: CASSYLVGETQYF. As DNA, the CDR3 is TGTGCCAGCAGTTACCTGGTGGGAGAGACCCAGTACTTC.

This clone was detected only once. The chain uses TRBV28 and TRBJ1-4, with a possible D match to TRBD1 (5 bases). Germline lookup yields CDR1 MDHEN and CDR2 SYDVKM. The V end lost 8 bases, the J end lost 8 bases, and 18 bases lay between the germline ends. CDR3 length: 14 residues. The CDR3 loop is CASGPSGGLEKLFF. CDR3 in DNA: TGTGCCAGCGGCCCCTCGGGGGGTTTGGAAAAACTGTTTTTT.

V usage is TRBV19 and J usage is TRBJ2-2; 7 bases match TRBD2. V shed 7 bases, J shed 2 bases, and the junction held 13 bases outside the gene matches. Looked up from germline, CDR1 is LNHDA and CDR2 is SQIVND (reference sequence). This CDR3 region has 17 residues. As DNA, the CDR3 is TGTGCCAGTACTCCCGGTTACGGGAGGCCCAACACCGGGGAGCTGTTTTTT. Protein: CASTPGYGRPNTGELFF.

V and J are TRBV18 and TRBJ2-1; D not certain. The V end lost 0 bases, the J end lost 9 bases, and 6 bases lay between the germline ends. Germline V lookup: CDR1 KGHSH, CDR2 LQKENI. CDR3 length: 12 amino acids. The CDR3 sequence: CASSPPGFEQFF. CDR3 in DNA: TGTGCCAGCTCACCACCGGGCTTTGAGCAGTTCTTC.

The CDR3 protein is CASSPGTSGSNEQFF. CDR3 DNA: TGTGCCAGCAGTCCCGGGACTAGCGGGAGTAATGAGCAGTTCTTC. The chain employs TRBV6-5 and TRBJ2-1; 14 bases align to TRBD2. This CDR3 region has 15 residues. Germline V gene lookup returns CDR1 MNHEY and CDR2 SVGAGI. J lost 7 bases, V lost 5 bases, and 4 bases had no gene match.

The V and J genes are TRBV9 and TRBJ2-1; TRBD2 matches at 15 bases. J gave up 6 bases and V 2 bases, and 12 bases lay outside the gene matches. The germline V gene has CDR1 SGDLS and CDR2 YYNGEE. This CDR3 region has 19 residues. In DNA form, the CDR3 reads TGTGCCAGCAGCGTCGGACTAGCGGGAGGGCCGTATATGGGCAATGAGCAGTTCTTC. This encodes CASSVGLAGGPYMGNEQFF.

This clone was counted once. The CDR3 is CASSPSRGLAGNYEQYF. For the CDR3, the DNA is TGTGCCAGCAGCCCTAGTAGGGGACTAGCGGGAAACTACGAGCAGTACTTC. The chain couples TRBV7-9 to TRBJ2-7, with 13 bases matching TRBD2. Germline trimming cut 5 bases from V and 3 bases from J; bases unmatched to any gene: 10. The CDR3 length is 17 residues. Germline V gene lookup returns CDR1 SEHNR and CDR2 FQNEAQ (reference sequence).

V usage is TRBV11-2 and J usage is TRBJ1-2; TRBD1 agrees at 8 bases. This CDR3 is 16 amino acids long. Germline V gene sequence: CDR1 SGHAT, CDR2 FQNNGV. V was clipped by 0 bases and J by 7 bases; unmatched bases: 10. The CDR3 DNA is TGTGCCAGCAGCTTAGAACAGGGGGTGAGTATAGTTGGCTACACCTTC. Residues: CASSLEQGVSIVGYTF.

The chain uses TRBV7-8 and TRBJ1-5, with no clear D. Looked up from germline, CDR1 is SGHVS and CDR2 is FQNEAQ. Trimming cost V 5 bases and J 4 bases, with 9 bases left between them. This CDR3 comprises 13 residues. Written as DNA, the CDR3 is TGTGCCAGCAGCAGGGCGGAGAATCAGCCCCAGCATTTT. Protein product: CASSRAENQPQHF.